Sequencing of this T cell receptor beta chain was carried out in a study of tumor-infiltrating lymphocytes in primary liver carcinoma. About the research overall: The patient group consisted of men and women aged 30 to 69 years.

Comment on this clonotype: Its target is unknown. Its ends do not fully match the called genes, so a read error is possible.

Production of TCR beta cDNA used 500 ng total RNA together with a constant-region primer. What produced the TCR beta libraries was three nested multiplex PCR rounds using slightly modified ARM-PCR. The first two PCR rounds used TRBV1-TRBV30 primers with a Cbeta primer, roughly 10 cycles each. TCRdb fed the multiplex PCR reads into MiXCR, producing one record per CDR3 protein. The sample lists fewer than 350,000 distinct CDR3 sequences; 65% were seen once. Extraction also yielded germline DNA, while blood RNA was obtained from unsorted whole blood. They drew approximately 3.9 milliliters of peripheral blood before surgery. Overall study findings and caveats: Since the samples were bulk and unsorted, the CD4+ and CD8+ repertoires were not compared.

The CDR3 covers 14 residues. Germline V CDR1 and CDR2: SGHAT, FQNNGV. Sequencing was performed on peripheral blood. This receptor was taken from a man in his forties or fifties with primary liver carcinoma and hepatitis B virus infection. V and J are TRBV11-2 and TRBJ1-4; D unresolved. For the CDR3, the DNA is TGTGCTAGCAGCTTGCAAGGAATTGGTGAAGAACTGTTTTTT. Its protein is CASSLQGIGEELFF.